This TCR beta chain derives from a study of cytomegalovirus exposure and HLA in healthy donors. Germline CDR1 reads SGDLS; CDR2 reads YYNGEE. V lost 3 bases, J lost 8 bases, and 6 bases stayed unmatched. The CDR3 sequence is 15 residues long. A multiplex PCR was run with 60 Vbeta primers and 13 Jbeta primers. Sequenced by immunoSEQ multiplex PCR; TCRdb stores in-frame clones only, minus some. The sample lists more than 150,000 clones, roughly 87% occurring once. The chain couples TRBV9 to TRBJ1-4; 11 positions agree with TRBD1. Sequences were obtained from PBMCs. The clonotype was recovered from a girl less than two years old in good health and CMV-seronegative. In DNA, the CDR3 is TGTGCCAGCAGCGCCGGGACAGGGGGATGGGAAAAACTGTTTTTT. The encoded protein is CASSAGTGGWEKLFF. Combining the CDR3 with reference TRBV9 and TRBJ1-4 gives the whole variable domain DSGVTQTPKHLITATGQRVTLRCSPRSGDLSVYWYQQSLDQGLQFLIQYYNGEERAKGNILERFSAQQFPDLHSELNLSSLELGDSALYFCASSAGTGGWEKLFFGSGTQLSVL.